The source of this T cell receptor (beta chain) is a study of CD4 T cells in relation to SARS-CoV-2 and coronaviruses. In the study overall: TCR beta CDR3s were sequenced after approximately 9-day antigen culture of PBMCs.

The unexposed donors gave CD4+ T cells in about 2010-2018, prior to COVID-19. After less than 11 days of culture, CD4+ T cells were isolated. Some clones are missing from TCRdb's copy, which holds only in-frame ones; the method was immunoSEQ multiplex PCR. The sample lists about 19,000 clones, about three quarters seen once, with roughly 25% in the top ten. CDR3 length: 12 residues. Per germline, CDR1 SQVTM and CDR2 ANQGSEA. The V gene lost 6 bases and the J gene lost 10 bases, with 18 bases spanning the gap. This clone occurred once. Its specificity is not known. The V and J genes are TRBV29-1 and TRBJ1-1, with D unclear. This clonotype was obtained from a human donor in good health. The sequenced sample was CD4+ T cells from PBMCs, cultured in vitro. CDR3 coding DNA: TGCAGCGTGGATTACACAGCCCAAGGAGCTTTCTTT. Its protein product is CSVDYTAQGAFF. Looking up the rest from reference TRBV29-1 and TRBJ1-1 gives the full variable domain: SAVISQKPSRDICQRGTSLTIQCQVDSQVTMMFWYRQQPGQSLTLIATANQGSEATYESGFVIDKFPISRPNLTFSTLTVSNMSPEDSSIYLCSVDYTAQGAFFGQGTRLTVV.